These 4 T cell receptor beta chains share one sample of origin, sequenced in a study of blood T cell repertoires in COVID-19. The repertoire was sequenced with immunoSEQ multiplex PCR; TCRdb's copy has only in-frame clones and lacks some. Among around 50,000 clones, approximately 80% were seen once, and the ten largest hold about 19%. The material sequenced was peripheral blood. All receptors derive from a human donor with active or convalescent COVID-19. The donor label of this sample is uncertain.

The chain links TRBV28 to TRBJ2-3; tentatively, D is TRBD2 (6 bases). V gave up 2 bases and J gave up 1 base, with 13 bases separating them. From germline, CDR1 is MDHEN and CDR2 SYDVKM. The CDR3 has 16 residues. The CDR3 region is CASSLSGSSRTDTQYF. CDR3 nucleotides: TGTGCCAGCAGTTTAAGCGGGTCCTCCCGCACAGATACGCAGTATTTT.

About this clone: At the DNA level, this CDR3 is encoded by other sequences in the same sample as well. CDR3 residues: CAISESQGTEAFF. In nucleotides, the CDR3 is TGTGCCATCAGTGAGTCACAGGGAACTGAAGCTTTCTTT. The V call is TRBV10-3, the J call TRBJ1-1; tentatively, D is TRBD1 (6 bases). Germline V gene data show CDR1 as ENHRY and CDR2 as SYGVKD. The CDR3 is 13 residues long. The V gene lost 0 bases and the J gene lost 5 bases, with 7 bases spanning the gap.

This clone occurred once. This chain uses TRBV5-4 with TRBJ2-5, with D perhaps TRBD2 (5 bases). The germline CDR1 and CDR2 sequences are SGHNT and YYREEE (reference sequence). The CDR3 has 13 residues. Between the trimmed V and J ends, which lost 2 bases and 7 bases, there was a span of 12 bases. The CDR3 loop is CASSFDREGTQYF. The DNA of the CDR3 is TGTGCCAGCAGCTTTGACCGGGAAGGGACCCAGTACTTC.

The sample holds a few counts of this clone. This rearrangement joins TRBV5-1 to TRBJ1-3; 8 bases agree with TRBD1. Per the germline V gene, CDR1 is SGHRS and CDR2 is YFSETQ. This CDR3 region has 15 residues. V trimming: 3 bases; J trimming: 3 bases; junction bases outside the gene matches: 5. CDR3 sequence: CASSSTGDFGNTIYF. CDR3 coding DNA: TGCGCCAGCAGCTCGACAGGGGATTTTGGAAACACCATATATTTT.